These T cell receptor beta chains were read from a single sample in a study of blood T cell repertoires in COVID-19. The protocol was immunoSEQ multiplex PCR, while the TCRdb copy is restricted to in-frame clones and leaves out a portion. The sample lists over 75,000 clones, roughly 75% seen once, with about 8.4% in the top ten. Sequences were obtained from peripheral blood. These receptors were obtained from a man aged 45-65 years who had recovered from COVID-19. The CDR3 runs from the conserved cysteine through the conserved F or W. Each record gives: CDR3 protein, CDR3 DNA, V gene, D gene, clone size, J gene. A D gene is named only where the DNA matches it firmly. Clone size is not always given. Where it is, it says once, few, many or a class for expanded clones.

CASSPPGQGDEQFF | TGTGCCAGCTCACCACCGGGGCAGGGGGATGAGCAGTTCTTC | TRBV18 | TRBD1 | - | TRBJ2-1
CASSLGNSYEQYF | TGCGCCAGCAGCCTCGGGAACTCCTACGAGCAGTACTTC | TRBV4-1 | - | - | TRBJ2-7
CAISESMAGESYNEQFF | TGTGCCATCAGTGAGTCGATGGCGGGAGAATCCTACAATGAGCAGTTCTTC | TRBV10-3 | TRBD2 | medium-sized | TRBJ2-1
CASTQNRADGYTF | TGTGCCAGCACCCAAAACAGGGCCGATGGCTACACCTTC | TRBV11-2 | - | few | TRBJ1-2
CASSPPESGPSSYEQYF | TGTGCCAGCTCACCACCGGAAAGCGGCCCAAGCTCCTACGAGCAGTACTTC | TRBV18 | - | - | TRBJ2-7
CASSSGQVTSTDTQYF | TGTGCCAGCAGCTCCGGACAGGTTACTAGCACAGATACGCAGTATTTT | TRBV5-6 | TRBD1 | - | TRBJ2-3
CASSMSGTEALHF | TGTGCCAGTAGTATGTCGGGAACCGAGGCCCTCCACTTT | TRBV19 | - | - | TRBJ1-6
CASSSTGGADYGYTF | TGTGCCAGCAGCTCGACAGGGGGCGCAGACTATGGCTACACCTTC | TRBV5-5 | TRBD1 | - | TRBJ1-2
CASSLAGVFDGYTF | TGCGCCAGCAGCTTGGCAGGGGTTTTCGATGGCTACACCTTC | TRBV5-1 | - | - | TRBJ1-2
CASSRQGNTEAFF | TGTGCCAGCAGCAGACAGGGGAACACTGAAGCTTTCTTT | TRBV7-2 | TRBD1 | - | TRBJ1-1
CASSVGTGANTEAFF | TGTGCCAGCAGCGTAGGGACAGGGGCCAACACTGAAGCTTTCTTT | TRBV9 | TRBD1 | - | TRBJ1-1
CASSQTKRVSWATSGPSTDTQYF | TGTGCCAGCAGCCAAACTAAGCGGGTATCATGGGCGACTAGCGGGCCAAGCACAGATACGCAGTATTTT | TRBV4-2 | TRBD2 | - | TRBJ2-3
CASSLVQGNTGELFF | TGTGCCAGCAGCTTGGTGCAGGGTAACACCGGGGAGCTGTTTTTT | TRBV5-4 | - | few | TRBJ2-2
CASSVAPGPPQETQYF | TGTGCCAGCAGCGTAGCACCAGGTCCTCCCCAAGAGACCCAGTACTTC | TRBV9 | - | - | TRBJ2-5
CASSRAATGGSYEQYF | TGTGCCAGCAGCCGGGCCGCGACAGGGGGTTCCTACGAGCAGTACTTC | TRBV7-2 | TRBD1 | few | TRBJ2-7
CASSQDRYPAGSGANVLTF | TGTGCCAGCAGCCAAGATCGGTACCCCGCCGGCTCTGGGGCCAACGTCCTGACTTTC | TRBV3-1/TRBV3-2 | - | - | TRBJ2-6
CASSEGGGYEQYF | TGCGCCAGCAGTGAAGGCGGCGGCTACGAGCAGTACTTC | TRBV10-1 | - | - | TRBJ2-7
CASSMGLAGNTGELFF | TGTGCCAGTAGTATGGGACTAGCGGGGAACACCGGGGAGCTGTTTTTT | TRBV19 | TRBD2 | - | TRBJ2-2
CSVGQANSNQPQHF | TGCAGCGTTGGGCAGGCGAATAGCAATCAGCCCCAGCATTTT | TRBV29-1 | - | - | TRBJ1-5
CASSGNQGLAESYNEQFF | TGTGCCAGCAGCGGAAATCAGGGACTAGCGGAGTCCTACAATGAGCAGTTCTTC | TRBV9 | TRBD2 | few | TRBJ2-1
CAWSVKSGGRYEQYF | TGTGCCTGGAGTGTAAAGTCAGGGGGTCGGTACGAGCAGTACTTC | TRBV30 | TRBD1 | - | TRBJ2-7
CASSPSGGPLEQYF | TGTGCCAGCAGCCCATCAGGGGGGCCCTTAGAGCAGTACTTC | TRBV7-2 | - | - | TRBJ2-7
CASSRRTGGSPLHF | TGTGCCAGCAGTCGGAGGACAGGGGGTTCACCCCTCCACTTT | TRBV2 | TRBD1 | - | TRBJ1-6
CSGRGEETQYF | TGCAGTGGTCGGGGGGAAGAGACCCAGTACTTC | TRBV20-1 | TRBD2 | - | TRBJ2-5
CASSVGQGPAFF | TGTGCCAGCAGCGTAGGACAGGGGCCAGCTTTCTTT | TRBV9 | TRBD1 | - | TRBJ1-1
CASTSLAGGPNYEQYF | TGTGCCAGCACCTCACTAGCGGGAGGTCCAAACTACGAGCAGTACTTC | TRBV28 | TRBD2 | few | TRBJ2-7
CASSLGGLAQETQYF | TGTGCCAGCAGCTTAGGGGGACTAGCCCAAGAGACCCAGTACTTC | TRBV7-3 | TRBD2 | - | TRBJ2-5
CAWIRQGDSARAFF | TGTGCCTGGATCCGCCAAGGTGATTCAGCCAGGGCTTTCTTT | TRBV30 | - | - | TRBJ1-1
CASSGESRGRGWSQLFF | TGTGCCAGCAGCGGGGAAAGCAGGGGGCGCGGTTGGTCCCAACTGTTTTTT | TRBV7-2 | TRBD1 | few | TRBJ1-4
CASSWLDGERGHNEQFF | TGTGCCAGCAGCTGGCTTGATGGGGAGCGGGGGCACAATGAGCAGTTCTTC | TRBV5-6 | TRBD2 | - | TRBJ2-1
CASSPFGGATEAFF | TGTGCCAGCAGCCCCTTTGGGGGGGCCACTGAAGCTTTCTTT | TRBV3-1/TRBV3-2 | - | - | TRBJ1-1
CASSLGGTNTEAFF | TGCGCCAGCAGCTTAGGGGGCACGAACACTGAAGCTTTCTTT | TRBV5-1 | TRBD1 | - | TRBJ1-1
CASSLPGRETQYF | TGTGCCAGCAGCTTACCAGGGAGGGAGACCCAGTACTTC | TRBV13 | - | - | TRBJ2-5
CASSNYQGISYNEQFF | TGTGCCAGCAGCAACTACCAGGGGATCTCCTACAATGAGCAGTTCTTC | TRBV7-2 | - | - | TRBJ2-1
CASSPSTGLNQPQHF | TGTGCCAGCAGCCCTAGTACAGGCCTCAATCAGCCCCAGCATTTT | TRBV7-2 | - | - | TRBJ1-5
CASSPPSGAYGYTF | TGTGCCAGCAGCCCCCCAAGTGGGGCCTATGGCTACACCTTC | TRBV5-6 | - | - | TRBJ1-2
CASSQGDYQSTDTQYF | TGTGCCAGCAGTCAAGGGGACTACCAGAGCACAGATACGCAGTATTTT | TRBV6-1 | TRBD2 | - | TRBJ2-3
CASSSGDTQYF | TGTGCCAGCAGCTCAGGGGATACGCAGTATTTT | TRBV11-2 | - | - | TRBJ2-3
CASSLDPAGDEQYF | TGCGCCAGCAGCTTGGATCCAGCGGGAGACGAGCAGTACTTC | TRBV5-1 | TRBD2 | - | TRBJ2-7
CASSGKGPTGELFF | TGCGCCAGCAGCGGCAAGGGGCCGACCGGGGAGCTGTTTTTT | TRBV5-1 | - | - | TRBJ2-2